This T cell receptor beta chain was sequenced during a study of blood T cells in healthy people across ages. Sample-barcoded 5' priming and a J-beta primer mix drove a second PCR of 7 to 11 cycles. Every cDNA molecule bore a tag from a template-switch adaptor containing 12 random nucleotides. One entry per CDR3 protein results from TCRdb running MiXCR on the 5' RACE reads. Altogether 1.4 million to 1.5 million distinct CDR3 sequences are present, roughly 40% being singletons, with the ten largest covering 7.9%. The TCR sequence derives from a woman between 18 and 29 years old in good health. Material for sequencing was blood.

In DNA, the CDR3 is TGCGCCAGCAGCTTCTCAGGACACTTGGACTCCTACGATGTGCAGTTCTTC. It encodes CASSFSGHLDSYDVQFF. This sequence joins TRBV5-1 and TRBJ2-1; either TRBD1 or TRBD2 may fit D (5 bases each). From germline, CDR1 is SGHRS and CDR2 YFSETQ. This CDR3 region has 17 residues. V lost 2 bases and J 12 bases, leaving 27 bases between the germline ends.